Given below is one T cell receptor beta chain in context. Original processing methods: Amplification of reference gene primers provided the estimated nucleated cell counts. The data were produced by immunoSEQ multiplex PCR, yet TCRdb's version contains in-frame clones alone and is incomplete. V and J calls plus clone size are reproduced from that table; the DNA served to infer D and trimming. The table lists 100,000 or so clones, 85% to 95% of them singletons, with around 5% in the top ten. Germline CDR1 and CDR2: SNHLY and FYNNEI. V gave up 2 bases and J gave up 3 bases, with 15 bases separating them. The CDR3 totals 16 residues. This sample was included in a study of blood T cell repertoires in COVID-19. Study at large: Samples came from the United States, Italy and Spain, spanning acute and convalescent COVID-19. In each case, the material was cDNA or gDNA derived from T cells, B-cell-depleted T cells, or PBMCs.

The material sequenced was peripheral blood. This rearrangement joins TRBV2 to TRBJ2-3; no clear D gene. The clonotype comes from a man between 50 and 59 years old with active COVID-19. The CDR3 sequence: CASSESNLGETDTQYF. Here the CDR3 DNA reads TGTGCCAGCAGTGAATCGAATCTGGGCGAGACAGATACGCAGTATTTT.